This record concerns one T cell receptor beta chain sequence. The repertoire was sequenced with immunoSEQ multiplex PCR; TCRdb's copy has only in-frame clones and lacks some. The repertoire consists of around 260,000 clones, with roughly 89% occurring once and the leading ten covering 0.7% to 0.9%. The record originates from a study of blood T cell repertoires in COVID-19. Sequencing was performed on peripheral blood. The source is a man aged 30 to 45 with acute or convalescent COVID-19.

In DNA form, the CDR3 reads TGTGCCAGCAGTCTCCGACAGTGGGGGGGGCGACAAGAGACCCAGTACTTC. As protein: CASSLRQWGGRQETQYF. The genes are TRBV28 and TRBJ2-5; D perhaps matches TRBD2 (7 bases). The CDR3 loop spans 17 amino acids. The germline V and J ends were trimmed by 5 bases and 2 bases, with 21 bases remaining between them. The V gene's germline CDR1 is MDHEN and CDR2 SYDVKM. The full variable domain, completed using reference TRBV28 and TRBJ2-5, is DVKVTQSSRYLVKRTGEKVFLECVQDMDHENMFWYRQDPGLGLRLIYFSYDVKMKEKGDIPEGYSVSREKKERFSLILESASTNQTSMYLCASSLRQWGGRQETQYFGPGTRLLVL.